This T cell receptor beta chain stems from a study of OX40 agonist ivuxolimab in advanced cancers. Across the study: Of mixed ages from roughly 23 to 80 and averaging 60 years, the group was about 86% male. One patient with hepatocellular carcinoma and two with cutaneous melanoma, three in all, had partial responses. Study-level findings and limits: Certain nonresponders likewise exhibited a low normalized T-cell clonal expansion. Partial responders receiving 0.1-3.0 mg/kg showed among the lowest clonal expansion.

Germline loops: CDR1 MNHNS, CDR2 SASEGT. V shed 6 bases and J shed 4 bases, with 15 bases lying between them. This CDR3 is 15 amino acids long. The table came from immunoSEQ multiplex PCR; TCRdb's copy has only in-frame clones and leaves some out. The sample comprises 65,000 to 75,000 clones, roughly 92% of which are singletons, and 0.44% rests with the top ten. Turning to this clone: The antigen is unknown.

This clonotype was sampled from an adult with an advanced solid tumor such as melanoma, head and neck, liver or kidney cancer. The chain couples TRBV6-1 to TRBJ2-2; TRBD1 or TRBD2 may be the D gene (6 bases each). This material consisted of CD4+ or CD8+ T cells sorted from blood, taken in a trial of the OX40 agonist ivuxolimab. This chain's CDR3 is CASRGGTGSTGELFF. The CDR3 DNA sequence: TGTGCCAGCAGGGGGGGCACAGGGAGCACCGGGGAGCTGTTTTTT.